This T cell receptor (beta chain) was captured by sequencing in a study of cytomegalovirus exposure and HLA in healthy donors. Study-wide results and limits: Several V segments, TRBV6-2 and TRBV6-3 among them, could not be told apart and were dropped. Altogether, 170 or so TCR beta chains were recorded as cytomegalovirus-associated. It was confirmed in vitro that a few of the CMV-associated chains were specific for CMV antigens.

Comments on this clone: Its antigen remains unknown.

The germline CDR1 and CDR2 sequences are SNHLY and FYNNEI. The CDR3 is 15 residues long. Deletions cut 2 bases from V and 6 bases from J, with 13 bases between. The PCR was carried out with 60 Vbeta primers and 13 Jbeta primers. The protocol was immunoSEQ multiplex PCR, while the TCRdb copy is restricted to in-frame clones and leaves out a portion. This table has 100,000 to 150,000 clones, around 78% appearing once. The receptor was derived from a man in his 60s in good health and CMV-seropositive. The chain links TRBV2 to TRBJ2-2; no clear D. The material sequenced was PBMCs. In DNA form, the CDR3 reads TGTGCCAGCAGTGAAATGGCCCTGTTTGCCGGGGAGCTGTTTTTT. This sequence encodes CASSEMALFAGELFF.